This T cell receptor (beta chain) was captured in a study of T cell responses to AZD1222 COVID-19 vaccine. Some clones are missing from TCRdb's copy, which holds only in-frame ones; the method was immunoSEQ multiplex PCR. The table lists roughly 150,000 clones, about 91% of them singletons. Findings and limits, study-wide: The study found Spike-specific TCR breadth and depth rose after two AZD1222 doses. A reported finding is that nearly half of spike-specific TCRs target unmutated variant regions. After the peak T cell response, and only then, were repertoires sampled.

CDR3 length: 14 amino acids. Germline lookup yields CDR1 SQVTM and CDR2 ANQGSEA. Trimming cost V 4 bases and J 4 bases, with 16 bases left between them. As to this clone: Antigen specificity is unknown.

This chain connects TRBV29-1 to TRBJ1-2; tentative D call: TRBD1 (5 bases). The sequence came from an adult in good health. This material consisted of peripheral blood, taken on day 0 of AZD1222 vaccination. DNA for the CDR3: TGCAGCGTTGGTGACAGACTTTCTGGCTATGGCTACACCTTC. Translating it yields CSVGDRLSGYGYTF.